The clone carrying this T cell receptor beta chain appeared once. Its cognate antigen is unknown. The data were taken from a study of OX40 agonist ivuxolimab in advanced cancers. Overall study: An agonistic human IgG2 monoclonal antibody against OX40 (CD134) was given. Patients undergoing dose escalation presented with hepatocellular carcinoma, melanoma, renal cell or head and neck cancer.

Libraries were prepared by immunoSEQ multiplex PCR; TCRdb keeps only in-frame clonotypes and omits some of them. Of over 30,000 clones in the sample, around 80% were seen once. Study conclusions and caveats: Partial responders dosed at 0.1-3.0 mg/kg displayed clonal expansion ranking among the lowest. Nonresponders included some who also had low normalized T-cell clonal expansion.

V was pared by 10 bases and J by 7 bases, with 20 bases between. Germline assignment: CDR1 LNHDA and CDR2 SQIVND (reference sequence). This CDR3 spans 14 amino acids. The V and J genes are TRBV19 and TRBJ2-1, with D unresolved. The sequences come from CD4+ or CD8+ T cells sorted from blood, collected in a trial of the OX40 agonist ivuxolimab. The source is an adult with an advanced solid tumor such as melanoma, head and neck, liver or kidney cancer. In nucleotides, the CDR3 is TGTGCCACCCGTGGGGTAGGATATGGGAATGAGCAGTTCTTC. It encodes CATRGVGYGNEQFF.